What follows is one TCR beta chain and its context. The antigen remains unidentified. TCRdb derives one entry per CDR3 protein from the 5' RACE reads, leaving out DNA. The sample has about 160,000 distinct CDR3 sequences; the top ten hold more than 2.5%. The source of the sample is a study of monozygotic twins with inflammatory bowel disease. Whole-blood RNA isolation (total RNA) proceeded without T cell sorting. The CDR3 length is 15 residues. The germline CDR1 and CDR2 sequences are SGHTA and FQGNSA. Study observations and caveats: None of the different T cell subtypes could be distinguished from one another.

V is TRBV7-2 and J is TRBJ2-1; the TCRdb call, TRBD1, lacks DNA for checking. Material for sequencing was blood. This receptor was identified in a human donor with ulcerative colitis or Crohn's disease, or a healthy co-twin of an affected twin (not recorded which). CDR3 loop: CASRQGSSTYNEQFF.